These T cell receptor beta chains were read from a single sample in a study of patients and donors after allogeneic stem cell transplantation. A single record per CDR3 protein comes from TCRdb applying MiXCR to the RT-PCR reads. Among 70,000 to 95,000 distinct CDR3 sequences listed, about 5% were seen once. Sequenced: blood, either unsorted or a sorted T cell fraction (not recorded which). These receptor sequences come from a human donor who was either an allogeneic HSCT recipient or a stem cell or donor lymphocyte infusion donor (not recorded which). It is not recorded whose cells these are; they may come from a transplant donor. The CDR3 runs from the conserved cysteine through the conserved F or W. D genes are given only for firm matches. Where a row states a size, it is once, few, many or the class of an expanded clone; other rows omit it.

clone_size j_call cdr3_length v_call d_call cdr3_nt cdr3_aa
many TRBJ2-3 14 TRBV5-1 - TGCGCCAGCAGCTTGTATCCGGGGACAGATACGCAGTATTTT CASSLYPGTDTQYF
- TRBJ2-7 14 TRBV18 TRBD1 TGTGCCAGCTCACAGGGGGGACAGGGAAACGAGCAGTACTTC CASSQGGQGNEQYF
many TRBJ2-7 14 TRBV18 - TGTGCCAGCTCACCACAGAGGATCTCCTACGAGCAGTACTTC CASSPQRISYEQYF
many TRBJ1-1 12 TRBV3-1 - TGTGCCAGCACAGATGTGAACACTGAAGCTTTCTTT CASTDVNTEAFF
many TRBJ2-1 14 TRBV10-3 TRBD2 TGTGCCATCAGTGGGGGGACTAGTATAAATGAGCAGTTCTTC CAISGGTSINEQFF
many TRBJ1-2 15 TRBV19 TRBD1 TGTGCCAGTACCACCGCCGGTACAGGGGGTTACGGCTACACCTTC CASTTAGTGGYGYTF
many TRBJ2-7 15 TRBV5-6 TRBD2 TGTGCCAGCGGACGGACTAGCGGGGTTTACTACGAGCAGTACTTC CASGRTSGVYYEQYF
many TRBJ1-2 16 TRBV2 - TGTGCCAGCGGGGGAAGCCTAGGCATGGCTAACTATGGCTACACCTTC CASGGSLGMANYGYTF
- TRBJ1-1 15 TRBV20-1 - TGCAGTGCTAGAGGCAGGGGAGAGACTTACACTGAAGCTTTCTTT CSARGRGETYTEAFF
many TRBJ2-5 15 TRBV27 - TGTGCCAGCAGTTCCCGGGGGGCCCCTCAAGAGACCCAGTACTTC CASSSRGAPQETQYF
few TRBJ2-7 18 TRBV27 TRBD2 TGTGCCAGCAGTTCACCCCTGAAAATGACTAGCGGAACCTACGAGCAGTACTTC CASSSPLKMTSGTYEQYF
many TRBJ1-1 13 TRBV6-1 - TGTGCCAGCAGGCAAGGAGTGAACACTGAAGCTTTCTTT CASRQGVNTEAFF
- TRBJ1-1 14 TRBV12-3/TRBV12-4 - TGTGCCAGCAGTTTATCGGGGGTCGGGACTGAAGCTTTCTTT CASSLSGVGTEAFF
few TRBJ1-2 12 TRBV7-9 - TGTGCCAGCAGCCTGTCAGGGAGCGGCTACACCTTC CASSLSGSGYTF
many TRBJ2-7 11 TRBV10-2 - TGCGCCAGCATCTTTGCCGGCGAGCAGTACTTC CASIFAGEQYF
many TRBJ2-7 18 TRBV20-1 TRBD2 TGCAGTGCCCCCCTTTTCGCGACTAGCGGGAGGGCCTCCTACGAGCAGTACTTC CSAPLFATSGRASYEQYF
many TRBJ2-7 14 TRBV12-3/TRBV12-4 - TGTGCCAGCAGTAGAAATGGGGCTAGCTACGAGCAGTACTTC CASSRNGASYEQYF
many TRBJ2-5 14 TRBV5-1 - TGCGCCAGCAGCAGAAGACAGGATCAAGAGACCCAGTACTTC CASSRRQDQETQYF
many TRBJ1-5 13 TRBV20-1 - TGCAGTGCTAGAGATCCGGGGGATCAGCCCCAGCATTTT CSARDPGDQPQHF
many TRBJ2-1 15 TRBV6-4 - TGTGCCAGCAGTGTATCCCCTGGGTCCTACAATGAGCAGTTCTTC CASSVSPGSYNEQFF
- TRBJ2-3 14 TRBV25-1 - TGTGCCAGCAGTGAGGGTACTCCGGGGGATACGCAGTATTTT CASSEGTPGDTQYF
few TRBJ2-1 13 TRBV12-3/TRBV12-4 TRBD1 TGTGCCAGCAGTTTAGCGCGCAGGGGGTTGCAGTTCTTC CASSLARRGLQFF
- TRBJ1-1 14 TRBV5-4 - TGTGCCAGCAGCTTGGCGTGGAGGGACACTGAAGCTTTCTTT CASSLAWRDTEAFF
many TRBJ2-2 17 TRBV12-3/TRBV12-4 - TGTGCCAGCAGGCTCCCGTTGGGGGATTGGGGCACCGGGGAGCTGTTTTTT CASRLPLGDWGTGELFF
- TRBJ1-1 16 TRBV5-1 - TGCGCCAGCAGCTTAGGGGATTGGGGCATGAACACTGAAGCTTTCTTT CASSLGDWGMNTEAFF
many TRBJ1-4 15 TRBV4-1 TRBD1 TGCGCCAGCAGCCAAGGACAGGGCAACAATGAAAAACTGTTTTTT CASSQGQGNNEKLFF
many TRBJ2-7 15 TRBV18 - TGTGCCAGCTCCCCCGGGGGTCTAAGCTCCTACGAGCAGTACTTC CASSPGGLSSYEQYF
many TRBJ2-3 14 TRBV9 - TGTGCCAGCAGCGTAGGAGGGTGGACAGATACGCAGTATTTT CASSVGGWTDTQYF
many TRBJ1-5 13 TRBV30 - TGTGCCTGGGGTAAGACGGGATCTCAGCCCCAGCATTTT CAWGKTGSQPQHF
many TRBJ1-2 14 TRBV7-8 - TGTGCCAGCAGCTCCACAGGGCCCAACTATGGCTACACCTTC CASSSTGPNYGYTF
many TRBJ2-2 14 TRBV3-1 - TGTGCCAGCAGCCGAAGTGGTGTGACCGGGGAGCTGTTTTTT CASSRSGVTGELFF
- TRBJ2-5 12 TRBV6-5 TRBD1 TGTGCCAGCGCGGGGACAGGCCCGACCCAGTACTTC CASAGTGPTQYF
many TRBJ2-2 15 TRBV12-3/TRBV12-4 - TGTGCCAGCAGTCCCCGACACGGGAACACCGGGGAGCTGTTTTTT CASSPRHGNTGELFF
few TRBJ2-3 16 TRBV7-8 TRBD2 TGTGCCAGCAGCCTGGCCTATAGCGGGGCCGGAGATACGCAGTATTTT CASSLAYSGAGDTQYF
many TRBJ1-5 14 TRBV3-1 - TGTGCCAGCAGCCCTGGACAGAGCAATCAGCCCCAGCATTTT CASSPGQSNQPQHF
many TRBJ2-5 15 TRBV5-1 - TGCGCCAGCAGCTTGGGGGCAGGGAACCAAGAGACCCAGTACTTC CASSLGAGNQETQYF
- TRBJ1-2 13 TRBV7-6 - TGTGCCAGCAGCTTAGGGCAGGGGCAGGGCTACACCTTC CASSLGQGQGYTF
few TRBJ2-3 14 TRBV25-1 - TGTGCCAGCAGTGACTGGGTGGACACAGATACGCAGTATTTT CASSDWVDTDTQYF
many TRBJ2-6 16 TRBV29-1 - TGCAGCGTTGCGGGGTCGGGCCGCTCTGGGGCCAACGTCCTGACTTTC CSVAGSGRSGANVLTF
few TRBJ2-1 12 TRBV2 - TGTGCCAGCAGTGAAAGGACGCTTCCGAATATCTTC CASSERTLPNIF
few TRBJ1-6 14 TRBV20-1 - TGCAGTGCTAGAGATAAGGCAGGGGAATCACCCCTCCACTTT CSARDKAGESPLHF
many TRBJ2-2 18 TRBV19 - TGTGCCAGTAGTATAGCCCAGAATCTGATCGCGGGGACCGGGGAGCTGTTTTTT CASSIAQNLIAGTGELFF
many TRBJ2-1 15 TRBV7-2 TRBD2 TGTGCCAGCAGCGAACTAGCGCCTCCCTACAATGAGCAGTTCTTC CASSELAPPYNEQFF
few TRBJ2-7 12 TRBV20-1 TRBD2 TGCAGTGCCAGCGGGAGGTCTCGCGAGCAGTACTTC CSASGRSREQYF
- TRBJ1-2 14 TRBV5-5 - TGTGCCAGCAGCTTGACGACAGAAAACTATGGCTACACCTTC CASSLTTENYGYTF
many TRBJ2-2 16 TRBV18 TRBD1 TGTGCCAGCTCACAATCCCGACAGGGCGGTCCCGGGGAGCTGTTTTTT CASSQSRQGGPGELFF
many TRBJ1-6 17 TRBV6-2/TRBV6-3 - TGTGCCAGCAGTTGGTCCCCTGGGAGCTCCTATAATTCACCCCTCCACTTT CASSWSPGSSYNSPLHF
few TRBJ1-5 13 TRBV4-2 - TGTGCCAGCAGCCAAGACCGAATTCAGCCCCAGCATTTT CASSQDRIQPQHF
many TRBJ2-1 16 TRBV27 TRBD1 TGTGCCAGCAGTACTTACAGGGGTAAGACCTACAATGAGCAGTTCTTC CASSTYRGKTYNEQFF
many TRBJ1-2 13 TRBV30 - TGTGCCTGGAGTGAAGGGGTACACTATGGCTACACCTTC CAWSEGVHYGYTF